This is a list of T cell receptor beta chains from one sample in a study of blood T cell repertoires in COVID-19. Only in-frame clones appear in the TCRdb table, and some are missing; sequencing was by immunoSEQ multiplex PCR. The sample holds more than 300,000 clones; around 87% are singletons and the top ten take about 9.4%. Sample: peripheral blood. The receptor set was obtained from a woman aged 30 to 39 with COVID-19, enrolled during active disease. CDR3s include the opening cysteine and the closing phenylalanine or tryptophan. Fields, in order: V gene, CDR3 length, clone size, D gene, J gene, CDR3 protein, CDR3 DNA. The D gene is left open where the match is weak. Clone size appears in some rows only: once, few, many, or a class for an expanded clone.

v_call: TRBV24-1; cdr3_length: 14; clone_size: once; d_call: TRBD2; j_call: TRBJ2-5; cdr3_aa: CATQRLAGEETQYF; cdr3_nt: TGTGCCACCCAGAGACTAGCGGGAGAAGAGACCCAGTACTTC
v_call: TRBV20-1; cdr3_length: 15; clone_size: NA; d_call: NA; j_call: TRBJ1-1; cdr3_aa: CSASGFVGAGTEAFF; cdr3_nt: TGCAGTGCTAGTGGATTCGTGGGCGCGGGCACTGAAGCTTTCTTT
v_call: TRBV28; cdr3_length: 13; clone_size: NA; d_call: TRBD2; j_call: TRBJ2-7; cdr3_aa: CASSLPLAGGEYF; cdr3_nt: TGTGCCAGCAGTTTACCACTAGCGGGAGGGGAGTACTTC
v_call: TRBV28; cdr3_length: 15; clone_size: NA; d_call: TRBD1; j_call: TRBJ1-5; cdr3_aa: CASSSWTGMAQPQHF; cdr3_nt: TGTGCCAGCAGTTCTTGGACAGGGATGGCTCAGCCCCAGCATTTT
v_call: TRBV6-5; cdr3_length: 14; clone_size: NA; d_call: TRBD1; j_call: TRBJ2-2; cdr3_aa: CASSSIGGAGELFF; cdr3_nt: TGTGCCAGTAGTAGTATAGGGGGCGCAGGGGAGCTGTTTTTT
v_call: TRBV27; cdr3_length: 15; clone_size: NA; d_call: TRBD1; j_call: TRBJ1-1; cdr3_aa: CASSYTPDRGTEAFF; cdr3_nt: TGTGCCAGCAGTTACACCCCTGACAGGGGGACTGAAGCTTTCTTT
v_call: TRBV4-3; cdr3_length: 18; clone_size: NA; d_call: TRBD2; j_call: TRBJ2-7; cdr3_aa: CASSQDRISAGTPYEQYF; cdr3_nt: TGCGCCAGCAGCCAAGATCGGATCTCAGCGGGAACCCCCTACGAGCAGTACTTC
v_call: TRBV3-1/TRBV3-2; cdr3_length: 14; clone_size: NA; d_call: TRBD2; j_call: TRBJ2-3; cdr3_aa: CASSHLAGGDTQYF; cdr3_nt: TGTGCCAGCAGCCACCTAGCGGGAGGAGATACGCAGTATTTT
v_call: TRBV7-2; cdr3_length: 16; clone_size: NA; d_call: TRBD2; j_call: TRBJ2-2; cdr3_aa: CASSLKLAGGVGELFF; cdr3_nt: TGTGCCAGCAGCTTAAAACTAGCGGGAGGGGTCGGGGAGCTGTTTTTT
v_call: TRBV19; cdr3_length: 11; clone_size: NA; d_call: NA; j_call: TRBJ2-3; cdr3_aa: CASSNVVTQYF; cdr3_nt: TGTGCCAGTAGTAACGTAGTTACGCAGTATTTT
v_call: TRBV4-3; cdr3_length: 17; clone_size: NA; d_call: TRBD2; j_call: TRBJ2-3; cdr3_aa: CASSQDRSAGEKDTQYF; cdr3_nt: TGCGCCAGCAGCCAAGATCGGTCTGCGGGAGAAAAAGATACGCAGTATTTT
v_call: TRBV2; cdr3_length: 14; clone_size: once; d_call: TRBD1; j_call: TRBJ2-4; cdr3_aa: CASAEGQGENIQYF; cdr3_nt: TGTGCCAGCGCCGAGGGACAGGGGGAAAACATTCAGTACTTC
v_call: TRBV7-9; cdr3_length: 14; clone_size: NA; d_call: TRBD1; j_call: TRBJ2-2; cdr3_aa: CASRNDRVAGELFF; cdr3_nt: TGTGCCAGCAGAAACGACAGGGTTGCGGGGGAGCTGTTTTTT
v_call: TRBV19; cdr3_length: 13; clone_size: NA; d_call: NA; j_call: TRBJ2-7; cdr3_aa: CASSIPGIGEQYF; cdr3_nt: TGTGCCAGTAGTATACCGGGGATAGGCGAGCAGTACTTC
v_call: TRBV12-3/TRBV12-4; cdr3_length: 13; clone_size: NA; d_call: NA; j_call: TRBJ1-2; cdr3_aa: CASSLAGNYGYTF; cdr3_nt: TGTGCCAGCAGTTTGGCAGGGAACTATGGCTACACCTTC
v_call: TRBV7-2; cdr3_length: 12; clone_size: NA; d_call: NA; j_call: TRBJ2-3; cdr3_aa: CASSFSVDTQYF; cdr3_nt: TGTGCCAGCAGCTTTTCGGTGGATACGCAGTATTTT
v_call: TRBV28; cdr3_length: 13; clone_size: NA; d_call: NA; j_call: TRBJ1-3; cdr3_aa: CATLRGSGNTIYF; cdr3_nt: TGTGCCACATTAAGGGGTTCTGGAAACACCATATATTTT
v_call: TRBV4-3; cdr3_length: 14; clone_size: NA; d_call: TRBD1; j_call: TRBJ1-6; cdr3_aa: CASSQETGTSPLHF; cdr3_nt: TGCGCCAGCAGCCAAGAGACAGGGACTTCACCCCTCCACTTT
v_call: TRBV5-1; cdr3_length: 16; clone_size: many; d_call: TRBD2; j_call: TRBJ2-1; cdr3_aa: CASSLNGLAGGNEQFF; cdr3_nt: TGCGCCAGCAGCTTAAACGGACTAGCGGGAGGCAATGAGCAGTTCTTC
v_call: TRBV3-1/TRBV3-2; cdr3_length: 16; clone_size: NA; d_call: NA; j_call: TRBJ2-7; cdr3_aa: CASSQGHRPLSYEQYF; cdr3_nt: TGTGCCAGCAGCCAAGGACACAGGCCACTATCCTACGAGCAGTACTTC
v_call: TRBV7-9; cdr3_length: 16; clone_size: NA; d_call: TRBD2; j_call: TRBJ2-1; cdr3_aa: CASSLGLLAGRNEQFF; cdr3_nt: TGTGCCAGCAGCTTAGGTCTTCTAGCGGGAAGGAATGAGCAGTTCTTC
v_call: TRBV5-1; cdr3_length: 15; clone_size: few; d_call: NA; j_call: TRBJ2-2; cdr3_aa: CASSLSGANTGELFF; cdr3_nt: TGCGCCAGCAGCCTTAGCGGAGCGAACACCGGGGAGCTGTTTTTT
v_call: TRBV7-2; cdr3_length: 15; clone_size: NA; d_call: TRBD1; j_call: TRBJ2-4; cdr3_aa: CASSFDRGRADIQYF; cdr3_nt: TGTGCCAGCAGCTTCGACAGGGGGCGGGCGGACATTCAGTACTTC
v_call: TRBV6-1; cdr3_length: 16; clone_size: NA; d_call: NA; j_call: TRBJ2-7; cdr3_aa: CASSVKGAGSSYEQYF; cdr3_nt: TGTGCCAGCAGTGTTAAAGGGGCAGGAAGCTCCTACGAGCAGTACTTC
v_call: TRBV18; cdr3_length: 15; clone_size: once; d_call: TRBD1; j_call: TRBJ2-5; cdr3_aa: CASSRQGQGQETQYF; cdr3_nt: TGTGCCAGCTCACGACAGGGACAGGGCCAAGAGACCCAGTACTTC
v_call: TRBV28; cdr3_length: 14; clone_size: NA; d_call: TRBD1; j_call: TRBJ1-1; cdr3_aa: CASRAQGGYTEAFF; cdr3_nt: TGTGCCAGCAGGGCACAGGGGGGTTACACTGAAGCTTTCTTT
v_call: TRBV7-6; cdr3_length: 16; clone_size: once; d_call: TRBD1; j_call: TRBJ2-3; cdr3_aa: CASSSDRGGLTDTQYF; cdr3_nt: TGTGCCAGCAGCTCGGACAGGGGGGGGTTAACAGATACGCAGTATTTT
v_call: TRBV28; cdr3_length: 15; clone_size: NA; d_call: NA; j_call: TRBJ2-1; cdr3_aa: CASTTRGRGIDEQFF; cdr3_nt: TGTGCCAGCACCACCCGGGGCAGGGGCATCGATGAGCAGTTCTTC
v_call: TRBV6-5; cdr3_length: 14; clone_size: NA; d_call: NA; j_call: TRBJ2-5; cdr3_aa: CASTIRDTQETQYF; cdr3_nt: TGTGCCAGCACAATCCGGGACACTCAAGAGACCCAGTACTTC